This record covers a single TCR beta chain. What this receptor recognizes is not known. There are no base qualities to consult, and no much larger clone falls within one base. This sample is part of a study of CD8 T cells in Susac syndrome (dated by TCRdb to the late 2010s). Regarding the study in general: Of the Susac syndrome patients who were sequenced, fewer than ten were in clinical remission while six had clinically active disease. Susac syndrome patients were therapy-naive, on corticosteroids (some also receiving IVIg), or on IVIg alone at blood withdrawal. Whether CD8+ T cell activation and differentiation in Susac syndrome was antigen driven was tested using repertoire sequencing.

Peripheral blood CD8+ and CD4+ T cells from healthy donors, Susac syndrome patients and multiple sclerosis patients were profiled using high-throughput TCR beta sequencing. Susac syndrome patients met recently defined diagnostic criteria for definite or probable disease. Bulk CD8+ and CD4+ T cells were purified by magnetic negative isolation, whereas CD8+ TEMRA cells were enriched by FACS. Blood was drawn into EDTA tubes, processed within 24 hours, and PBMCs were isolated by density gradient centrifugation. PBMCs intended for TCR sequencing were cryopreserved in liquid nitrogen and were subsequently thawed in a 37 degrees C water bath. A purity of at least 90% was achieved for sorted or isolated CD4+, CD8+ and CD8+ TEMRA cells. RNA was extracted using the RNeasy kit, and roughly 0.45 to 1 ug of the RNA was reverse transcribed with random hexamers. The immunoSEQ multiplex PCR assay, covering 54 Vbeta and 13 Jbeta segments, was used to amplify TCR beta CDR3 regions. PCR amplification bias was corrected by using a synthetic template baseline for primer optimization and computational correction. The source study handled its data this way. Reads were annotated to V, D and J genes according to IMGT and were analyzed with immunoSEQ Analyzer, with only productive sequences retained. Clonality was calculated as one minus the Shannon entropy normalized by log2 of the number of productive unique sequences. For each patient and control, public and private clones were evaluated among the 100 most prevalent clones. Susac-specific clones were defined as absent from healthy and MS cohorts, approximately 1,000 published viral clones and other ImmuneACCESS disease sequences. Starting from the raw public reads, TCRdb applied fastp trimming at Q25, assembled clones with MiXCR and retained in-frame beta chains. A single entry per CDR3 protein holds the most common genes and DNA from its merged rows. TCRdb's processing, not the authors', yielded these V and J calls. The table for this sample lists 200,000 to 300,000 distinct CDR3 sequences; 90% to 96% of them were counted only once. In total, the top ten clones hold about 0.1% of the sample.

Relative to germline, V is missing 5 bases and J is missing 2 bases, with 7 bases of the junction outside any gene match. The CDR3 runs 15 amino acids, cysteine and phenylalanine included. Only the CDR3 portion is preserved as DNA: 45 bases, with reading frame beginning at the first base. The germline V gene encodes CDR1 MDHEN and CDR2 SYDVKM. Results the study describes overall, beyond this receptor: No clonal expansion was detected in the CD4+ T cell repertoire of Susac syndrome patients. The number of individuals in the TCR sequencing and HLA analysis was acknowledged as relatively small.

Material: CD4+ T cells from PBMCs. This sequence originates from a human donor with Susac syndrome. This receptor chain uses TRBV28 and TRBJ2-5, with TRBD1 matching 8 junction bases. The nucleotides are TGTGCCAGCAGTCGGGACAGGAAATCTCAAGAGACCCAGTACTTC. This is translated as CASSRDRKSQETQYF.